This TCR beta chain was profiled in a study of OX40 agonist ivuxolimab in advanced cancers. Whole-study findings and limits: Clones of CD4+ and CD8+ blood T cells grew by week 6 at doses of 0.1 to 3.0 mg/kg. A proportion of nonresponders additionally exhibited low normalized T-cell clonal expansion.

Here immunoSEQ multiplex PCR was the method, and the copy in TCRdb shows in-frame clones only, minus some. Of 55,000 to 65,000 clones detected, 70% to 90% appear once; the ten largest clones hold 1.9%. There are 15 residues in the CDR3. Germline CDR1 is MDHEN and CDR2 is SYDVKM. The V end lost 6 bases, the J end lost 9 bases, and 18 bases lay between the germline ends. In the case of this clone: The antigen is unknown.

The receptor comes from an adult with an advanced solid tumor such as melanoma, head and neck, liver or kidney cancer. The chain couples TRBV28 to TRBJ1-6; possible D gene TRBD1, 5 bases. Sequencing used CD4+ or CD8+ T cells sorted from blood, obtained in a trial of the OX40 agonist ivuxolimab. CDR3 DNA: TGTGCCAGCAGACGACTCAGGGAATGGAGTTCACCCCTCCACTTT. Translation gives CASRRLREWSSPLHF.